This TCR beta chain was sequenced during a study of T cells after yellow fever vaccination. Study as a whole: For low cell numbers, libraries were made with SMART-Seq v4 Ultra Low Input.

Whole-study results and caveats: The secondary response showed a weaker magnitude and a faster peak, day 5 versus 15.

MiXCR was run by TCRdb on the 5' RACE reads, yielding one entry per CDR3 protein. The data contain hundreds of thousands of distinct CDR3 sequences, around an eighth of them singletons. This clonotype was recorded a few times. What it recognizes is unknown. The input for sequencing was CD4+ T cells sorted from PBMCs, taken 15 days after the yellow fever booster vaccination. The sequence came from a young man who received the YFV17D yellow fever vaccine.

CDR3 sequence: CASSGPDIPGNSPLHF. CDR3 coding DNA: TGTGCCAGCAGTGGGCCGGACATCCCGGGTAATTCACCCCTCCACTTT. The chain carries TRBV6-1 and TRBJ1-6, with a weak D call TRBD1 (5 bases). CDR1 is MNHNS, CDR2 SASEGT, per germline. There are 16 residues in the CDR3. The V gene lost 4 bases and the J gene lost 6 bases, with 16 bases spanning the gap.